This entry describes one T cell receptor (beta chain). Its antigen is undetermined. The data are from a study of CD8 T cells in ankylosing spondylitis. J lost 6 bases, V lost 4 bases, and 15 bases had no gene match. The CDR3 has 17 amino acids. Germline V gene data show CDR1 as SGHRS and CDR2 as YFSETQ. Library preparation for TCR beta used quantitative 5'-RACE with molecular barcodes. TCRdb redid the calling of the 5' RACE reads with MiXCR, one entry per CDR3 protein. The sample has under 950,000 distinct CDR3 sequences; 15% to 20% are singletons. General study findings and limits: Ankylosing spondylitis blood seemed to carry a telltale TCR beta motif made of several highly homologous variants. In ankylosing spondylitis patients, matched synovial fluid reportedly showed significant enrichment of disease-linked clones. Disease-linked clones, CD8+, were relatively rare in peripheral blood.

The clonotype comes from a male donor with ankylosing spondylitis. V is TRBV5-1 and J is TRBJ2-2; TRBD2 agrees at 7 bases. Sample: blood, either unsorted or a sorted T cell fraction (not recorded which). The CDR3 nucleotides read TGCGCCAGCAGCCCTCAAACAGGACTAGTCTTCCCCGGGGAGCTGTTTTTT. Translation: CASSPQTGLVFPGELFF.